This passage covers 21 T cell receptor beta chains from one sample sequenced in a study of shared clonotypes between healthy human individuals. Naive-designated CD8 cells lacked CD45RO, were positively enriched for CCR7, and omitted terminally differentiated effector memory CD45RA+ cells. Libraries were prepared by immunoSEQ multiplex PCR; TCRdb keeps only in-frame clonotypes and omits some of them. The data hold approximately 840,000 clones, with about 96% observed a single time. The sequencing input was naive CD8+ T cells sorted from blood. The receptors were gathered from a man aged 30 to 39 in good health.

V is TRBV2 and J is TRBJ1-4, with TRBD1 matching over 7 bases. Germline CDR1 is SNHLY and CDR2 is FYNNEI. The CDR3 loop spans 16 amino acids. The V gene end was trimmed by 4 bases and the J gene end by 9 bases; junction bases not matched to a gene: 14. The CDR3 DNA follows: TGTGCCAGCAGTGCAGGAGCCGGGACAGTCTCCAAAAAACTGTTTTTT. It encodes CASSAGAGTVSKKLFF.

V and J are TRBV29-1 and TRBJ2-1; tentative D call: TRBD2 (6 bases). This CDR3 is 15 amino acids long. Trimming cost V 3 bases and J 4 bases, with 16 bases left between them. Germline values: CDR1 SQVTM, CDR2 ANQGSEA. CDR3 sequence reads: CSVDPRETPYNEQFF. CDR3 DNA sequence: TGCAGCGTTGATCCCCGGGAGACCCCTTACAATGAGCAGTTCTTC.

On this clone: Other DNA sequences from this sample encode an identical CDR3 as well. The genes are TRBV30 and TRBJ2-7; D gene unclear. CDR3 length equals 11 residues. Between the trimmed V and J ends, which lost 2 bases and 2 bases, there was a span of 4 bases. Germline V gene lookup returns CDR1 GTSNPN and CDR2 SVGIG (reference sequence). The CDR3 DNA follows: TGTGCCTGGAGTCCGGCCTACGAGCAGTACTTC. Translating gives CAWSPAYEQYF.

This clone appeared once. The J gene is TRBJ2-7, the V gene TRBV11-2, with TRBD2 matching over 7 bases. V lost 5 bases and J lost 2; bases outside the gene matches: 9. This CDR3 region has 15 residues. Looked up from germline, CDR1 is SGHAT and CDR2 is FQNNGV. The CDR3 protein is CASSNPGLNTYEQYF. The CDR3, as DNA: TGTGCCAGCAGCAACCCGGGACTAAATACCTACGAGCAGTACTTC.

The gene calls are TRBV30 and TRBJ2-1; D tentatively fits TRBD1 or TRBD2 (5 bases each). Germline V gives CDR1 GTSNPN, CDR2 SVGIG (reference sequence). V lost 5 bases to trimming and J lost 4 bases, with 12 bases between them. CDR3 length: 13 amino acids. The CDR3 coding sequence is TGTGCCTGGCGCCGGGACCCTTACAATGAGCAGTTCTTC. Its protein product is CAWRRDPYNEQFF.

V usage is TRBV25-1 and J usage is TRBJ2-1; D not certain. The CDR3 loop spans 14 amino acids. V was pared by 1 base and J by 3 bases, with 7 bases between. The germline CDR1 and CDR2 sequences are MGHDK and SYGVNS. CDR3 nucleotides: TGTGCCAGCAGTGAATTTAACGACTACAATGAGCAGTTCTTC. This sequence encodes CASSEFNDYNEQFF.

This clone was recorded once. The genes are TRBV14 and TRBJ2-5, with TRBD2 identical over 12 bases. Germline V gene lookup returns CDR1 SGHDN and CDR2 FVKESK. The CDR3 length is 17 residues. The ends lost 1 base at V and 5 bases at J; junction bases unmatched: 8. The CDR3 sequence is CASSQATSGSLGETQYF. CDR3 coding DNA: TGTGCCAGCAGCCAAGCGACTAGCGGGAGTCTTGGGGAGACCCAGTACTTC.

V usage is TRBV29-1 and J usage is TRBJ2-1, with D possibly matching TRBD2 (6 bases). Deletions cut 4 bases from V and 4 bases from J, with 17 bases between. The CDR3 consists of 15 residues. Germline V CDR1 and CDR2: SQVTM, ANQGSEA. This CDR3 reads CSVVEAGRTYNEQFF. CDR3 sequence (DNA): TGCAGCGTTGTAGAGGCGGGGCGGACTTACAATGAGCAGTTCTTC.

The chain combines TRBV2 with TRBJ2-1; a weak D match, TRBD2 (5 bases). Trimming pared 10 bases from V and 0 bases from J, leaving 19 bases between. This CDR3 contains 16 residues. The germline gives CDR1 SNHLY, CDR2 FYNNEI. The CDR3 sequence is CATLSRAARSYNEQFF. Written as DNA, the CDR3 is TGTGCCACCCTATCGCGAGCGGCTCGCTCCTACAATGAGCAGTTCTTC.

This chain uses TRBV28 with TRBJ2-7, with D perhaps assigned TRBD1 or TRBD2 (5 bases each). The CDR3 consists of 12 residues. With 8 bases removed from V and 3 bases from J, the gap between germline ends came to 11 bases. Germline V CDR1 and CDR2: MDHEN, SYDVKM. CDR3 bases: TGTGCCAGCTCAAGGGGAGTCTACGAGCAGTACTTC. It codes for CASSRGVYEQYF.

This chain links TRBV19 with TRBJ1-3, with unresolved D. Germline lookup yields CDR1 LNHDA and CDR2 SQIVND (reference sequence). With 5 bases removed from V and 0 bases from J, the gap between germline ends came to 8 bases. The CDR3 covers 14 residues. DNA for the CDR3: TGTGCCAGTAGTGCAGCCACCTCTGGAAACACCATATATTTT. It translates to CASSAATSGNTIYF.

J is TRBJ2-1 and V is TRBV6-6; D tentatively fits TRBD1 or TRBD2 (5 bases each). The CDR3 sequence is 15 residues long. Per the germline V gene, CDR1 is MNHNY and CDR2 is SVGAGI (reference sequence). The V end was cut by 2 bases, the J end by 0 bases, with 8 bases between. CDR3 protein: CASSYGTSSYNEQFF. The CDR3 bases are TGTGCCAGCAGTTACGGGACGAGCTCCTACAATGAGCAGTTCTTC.

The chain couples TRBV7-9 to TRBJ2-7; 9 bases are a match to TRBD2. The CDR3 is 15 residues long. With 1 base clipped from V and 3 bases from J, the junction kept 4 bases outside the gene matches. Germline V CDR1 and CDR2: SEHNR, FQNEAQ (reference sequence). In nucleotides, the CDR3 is TGTGCCAGCAGCTTAGTAGCGGGAGATAGCTACGAGCAGTACTTC. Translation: CASSLVAGDSYEQYF.

This CDR3 reads CASSEWQGNQPQHF. The CDR3 nucleotides read TGTGCCAGCAGTGAATGGCAGGGTAATCAGCCCCAGCATTTT. The V and J genes are TRBV2 and TRBJ1-5; possibly TRBD1 for D (5 bases). V lost 2 bases to trimming and J lost 4 bases, with 9 bases between them. Germline V gives CDR1 SNHLY, CDR2 FYNNEI. The CDR3 totals 14 residues.

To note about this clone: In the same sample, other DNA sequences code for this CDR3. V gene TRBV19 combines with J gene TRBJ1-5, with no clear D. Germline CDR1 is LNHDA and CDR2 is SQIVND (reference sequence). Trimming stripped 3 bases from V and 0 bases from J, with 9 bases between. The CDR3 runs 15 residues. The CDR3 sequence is CASSIQDYSNQPQHF. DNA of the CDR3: TGTGCCAGTAGTATTCAAGATTATAGCAATCAGCCCCAGCATTTT.

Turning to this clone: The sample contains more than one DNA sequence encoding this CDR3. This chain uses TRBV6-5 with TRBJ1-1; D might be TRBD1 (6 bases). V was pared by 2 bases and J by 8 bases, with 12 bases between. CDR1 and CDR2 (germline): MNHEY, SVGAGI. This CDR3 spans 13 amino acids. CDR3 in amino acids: CASSYGGRAEAFF. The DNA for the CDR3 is TGTGCCAGCAGTTACGGGGGGCGGGCCGAAGCTTTCTTT.

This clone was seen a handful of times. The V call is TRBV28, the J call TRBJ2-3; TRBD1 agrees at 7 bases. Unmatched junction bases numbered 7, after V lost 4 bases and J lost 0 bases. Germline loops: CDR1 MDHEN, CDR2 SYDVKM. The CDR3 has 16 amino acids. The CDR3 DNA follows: TGTGCCAGCAGTTCCCTGACAGGGTCTAGCACAGATACGCAGTATTTT. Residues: CASSSLTGSSTDTQYF.

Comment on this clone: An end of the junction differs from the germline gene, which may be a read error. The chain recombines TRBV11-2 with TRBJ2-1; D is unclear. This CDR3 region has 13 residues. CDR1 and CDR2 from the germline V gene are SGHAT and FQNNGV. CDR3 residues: CACRRGVYNEQFF. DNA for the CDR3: TGTGCCTGCAGGCGAGGAGTCTACAATGAGCAGTTCTTC. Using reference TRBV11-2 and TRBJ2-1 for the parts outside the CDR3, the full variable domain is EAGVAQSPRYKIIEKRQSVAFWCNPISGHATLYWYQQILGQGPKLLIQFQNNGVVDDSQLPKDRFSAERLKGVDSTLKIQPAKLEDSAVYLCACRRGVYNEQFFGPGTRLTVL.

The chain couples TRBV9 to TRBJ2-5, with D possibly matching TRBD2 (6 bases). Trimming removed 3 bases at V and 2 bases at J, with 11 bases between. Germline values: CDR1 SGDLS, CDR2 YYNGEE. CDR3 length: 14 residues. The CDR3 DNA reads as TGTGCCAGCAGCGGCGGGACGCTTCAAGAGACCCAGTACTTC. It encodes CASSGGTLQETQYF.

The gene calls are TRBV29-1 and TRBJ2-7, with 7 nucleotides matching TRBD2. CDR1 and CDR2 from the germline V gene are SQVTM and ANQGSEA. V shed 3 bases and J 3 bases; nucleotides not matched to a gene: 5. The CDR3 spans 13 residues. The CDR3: CSVDLADRYEQYF. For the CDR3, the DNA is TGCAGCGTTGACCTAGCGGATCGCTACGAGCAGTACTTC.

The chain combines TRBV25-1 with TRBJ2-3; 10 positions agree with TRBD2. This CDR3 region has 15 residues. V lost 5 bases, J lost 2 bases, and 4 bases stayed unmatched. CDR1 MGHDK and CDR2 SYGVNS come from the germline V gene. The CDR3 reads CASSRSGRATDTQYF. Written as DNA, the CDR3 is TGTGCCAGCAGTCGAAGCGGGAGGGCCACAGATACGCAGTATTTT.